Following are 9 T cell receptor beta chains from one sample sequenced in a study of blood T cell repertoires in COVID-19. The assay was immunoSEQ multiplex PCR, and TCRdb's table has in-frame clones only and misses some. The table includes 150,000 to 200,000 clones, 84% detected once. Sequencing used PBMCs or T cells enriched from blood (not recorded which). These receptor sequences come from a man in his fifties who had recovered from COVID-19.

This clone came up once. The CDR3 loop reads CASTLRYTDTQYF. CDR3 nucleotide sequence: TGTGCCAGCACCCTTCGTTACACAGATACGCAGTATTTT. The chain carries TRBV2 and TRBJ2-3, with unresolved D. Germline CDR1 SNHLY, CDR2 FYNNEI. The CDR3 loop spans 13 amino acids. Trimming stripped 7 bases from V and 2 bases from J, with 10 bases between.

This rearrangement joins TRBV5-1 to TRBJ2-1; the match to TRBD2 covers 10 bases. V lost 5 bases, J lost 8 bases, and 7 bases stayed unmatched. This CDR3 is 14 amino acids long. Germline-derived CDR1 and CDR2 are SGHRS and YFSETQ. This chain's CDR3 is CASRDASGGDEQFF. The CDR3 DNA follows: TGCGCCAGCAGAGATGCTAGCGGGGGCGATGAGCAGTTCTTC.

The CDR3 DNA reads TGCAGCGTTCGGGTTAGGACCGTAGGGGTTGGGTTTCTGTGGAACACTGAAGCTTTCTTT. Translation gives CSVRVRTVGVGFLWNTEAFF. J is TRBJ1-1 and V is TRBV29-1, with D possibly matching TRBD1 (5 bases). This CDR3 spans 20 amino acids. The ends were cut back, 5 bases at V and 1 base at J, with 32 bases in the middle. The germline gives CDR1 SQVTM, CDR2 ANQGSEA.

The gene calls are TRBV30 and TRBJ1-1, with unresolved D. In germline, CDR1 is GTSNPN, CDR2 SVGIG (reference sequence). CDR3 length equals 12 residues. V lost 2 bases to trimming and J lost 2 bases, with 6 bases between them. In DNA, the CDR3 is TGTGCCTGGAGTCGGGAAAACACTGAAGCTTTCTTT. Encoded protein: CAWSRENTEAFF. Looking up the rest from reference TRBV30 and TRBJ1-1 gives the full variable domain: SQTIHQWPATLVQPVGSPLSLECTVEGTSNPNLYWYRQAAGRGLQLLFYSVGIGQISSEVPQNLSASRPQDRQFILSSKKLLLSDSGFYLCAWSRENTEAFFGQGTRLTVV.

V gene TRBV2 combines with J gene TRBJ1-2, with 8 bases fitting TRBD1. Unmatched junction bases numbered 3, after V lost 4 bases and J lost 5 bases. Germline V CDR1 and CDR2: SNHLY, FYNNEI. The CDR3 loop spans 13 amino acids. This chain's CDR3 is CASSAQGEYGYTF. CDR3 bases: TGTGCCAGCAGTGCACAGGGGGAGTATGGCTACACCTTC.

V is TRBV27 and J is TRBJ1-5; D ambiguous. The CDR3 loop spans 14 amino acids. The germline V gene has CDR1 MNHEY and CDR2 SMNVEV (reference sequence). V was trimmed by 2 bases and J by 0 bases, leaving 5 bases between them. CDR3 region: CASSLPGSNQPQHF. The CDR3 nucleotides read TGTGCCAGCAGTTTACCGGGTAGCAATCAGCCCCAGCATTTT.

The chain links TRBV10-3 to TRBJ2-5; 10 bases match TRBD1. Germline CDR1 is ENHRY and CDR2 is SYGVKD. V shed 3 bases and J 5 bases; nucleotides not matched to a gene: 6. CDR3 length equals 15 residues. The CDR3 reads CAISEAGTGVETQYF. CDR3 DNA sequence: TGTGCCATCAGTGAAGCCGGGACAGGGGTGGAGACCCAGTACTTC.

The CDR3 loop is CASSQAGTGSYEQYF. CDR3 coding DNA: TGTGCCAGCAGCCAGGCCGGGACAGGCTCCTACGAGCAGTACTTC. The rearrangement uses TRBV14 and TRBJ2-7; TRBD1 aligns across 8 bases. The junction had 4 bases not matched to a gene; V was cut back by 3 bases and J by 0 bases. This CDR3 region has 15 residues. Germline loops: CDR1 SGHDN, CDR2 FVKESK.

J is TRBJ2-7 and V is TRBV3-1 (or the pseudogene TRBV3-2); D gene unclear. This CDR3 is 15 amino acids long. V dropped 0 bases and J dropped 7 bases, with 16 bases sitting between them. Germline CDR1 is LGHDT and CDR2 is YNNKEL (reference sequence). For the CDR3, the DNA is TGTGCCAGCAGCCAAGATCTTATGGCCTCGAGGGAGCAGTACTTC. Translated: CASSQDLMASREQYF.